The present entry profiles one TCR beta chain with its context. Its target is not known. These data come from a study of blood T cells in healthy people across ages. A J-beta primer mix and a sample-barcoded 5' primer were used in a second PCR of about 7 to 11 cycles. Every cDNA molecule bore a tag from a template-switch adaptor containing 12 random nucleotides. At least 2.5 million CDR3-containing paired-end reads were obtained per sample. TCRdb ran MiXCR on the 5' RACE reads and lists one entry per CDR3 protein. The profile covers 1.4 million or so distinct CDR3 sequences, with 42% appearing a single time and approximately 4.1% taken by the ten largest. Overall study results and limits: TCR beta diversity per million T cells fell roughly linearly with age.

The CDR3 covers 13 residues. Trimming took off 6 bases at V and 3 bases at J, with 15 bases between the two ends. Germline loops: CDR1 DFQATT, CDR2 SNEGSKA (reference sequence). The chain uses TRBV20-1 and TRBJ2-7, with a tentative D call TRBD1 (6 bases). The specimen was blood. The receptor comes from a woman aged 18-29 years in good health. The CDR3 nucleotides read TGCAGTGCCTACTCCGGGACAAGCTACGAGCAGTACTTC. This translates into CSAYSGTSYEQYF.